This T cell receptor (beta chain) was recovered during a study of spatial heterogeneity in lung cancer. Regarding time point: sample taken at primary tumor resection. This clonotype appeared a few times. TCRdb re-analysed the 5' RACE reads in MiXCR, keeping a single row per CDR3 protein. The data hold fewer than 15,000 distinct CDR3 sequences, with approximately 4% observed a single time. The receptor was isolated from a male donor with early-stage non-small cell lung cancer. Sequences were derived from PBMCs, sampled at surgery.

CDR3 loop: CASSWGLGLYEQYF. DNA of the CDR3: TGTGCCAGCAGCTGGGGACTAGGGCTCTACGAGCAGTACTTC. The J gene is TRBJ2-7, the V gene TRBV7-2, with TRBD2 matching over 8 bases. Trimming removed 4 bases from V and 3 bases from J; junction bases left unmatched: 5. Germline CDR1 SGHTA, CDR2 FQGNSA. This CDR3 contains 14 residues.